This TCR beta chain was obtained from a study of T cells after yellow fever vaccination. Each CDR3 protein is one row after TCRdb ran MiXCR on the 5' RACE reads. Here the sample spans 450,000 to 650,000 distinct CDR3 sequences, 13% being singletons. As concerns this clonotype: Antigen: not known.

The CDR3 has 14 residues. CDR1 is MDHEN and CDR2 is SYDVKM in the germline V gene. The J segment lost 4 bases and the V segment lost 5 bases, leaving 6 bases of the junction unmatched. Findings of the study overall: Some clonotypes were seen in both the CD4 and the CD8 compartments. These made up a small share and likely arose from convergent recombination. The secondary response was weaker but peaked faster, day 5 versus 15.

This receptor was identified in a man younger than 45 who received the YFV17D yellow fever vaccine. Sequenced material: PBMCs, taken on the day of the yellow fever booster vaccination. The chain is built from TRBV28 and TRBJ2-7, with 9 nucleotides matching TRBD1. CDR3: CASSTGTGYYEQYF. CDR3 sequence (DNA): TGTGCCAGCAGTACCGGGACAGGGTATTACGAGCAGTACTTC.